One and the same sample provided the 15 T cell receptor beta chains below, sequenced in a study of blood T cell repertoires in COVID-19. Assay used: immunoSEQ multiplex PCR; TCRdb lists only in-frame clones, some missing. The table records about 59,000 clones, about 90% of them present only once. Sequenced material: peripheral blood. All receptors come from an elderly man in a cohort sampled during active COVID-19.

V gene TRBV25-1 combines with J gene TRBJ1-1; unclear D gene. The germline CDR1 and CDR2 sequences are MGHDK and SYGVNS. V was pared by 4 bases and J by 0 bases, with 9 bases between. This CDR3 has 14 residues. As DNA, the CDR3 is TGTGCCAGCAGTGCCCAGACACTGAACACTGAAGCTTTCTTT. It specifies CASSAQTLNTEAFF.

The V and J genes are TRBV10-3 and TRBJ1-1; D may be TRBD1 (5 bases). The V and J ends lost 5 bases and 6 bases respectively, with 10 bases between them. The CDR3 spans 12 residues. Per germline, CDR1 ENHRY and CDR2 SYGVKD. CDR3: CAISQGGPEAFF. DNA of the CDR3: TGTGCCATCAGTCAGGGTGGCCCTGAAGCTTTCTTT.

The chain has TRBV5-6 and TRBJ1-5; D call uncertain. Looked up from germline, CDR1 is SGHDT and CDR2 is YYEEEE. V lost 0 bases to trimming and J lost 4 bases, with 5 bases between them. The CDR3 length is 13 residues. This chain's CDR3 is CASSLAGNQPQHF. The CDR3 region has the DNA TGTGCCAGCAGCTTGGCGGGGAATCAGCCCCAGCATTTT.

This clone occurred once. The chain links TRBV19 to TRBJ2-3; 7 bases match TRBD2. The trim removed 0 bases at V and 3 bases at J, leaving 9 bases unmatched. This CDR3 contains 17 residues. Germline loops: CDR1 LNHDA, CDR2 SQIVND (reference sequence). The CDR3 sequence is CASSIDGAGMGTDTQYF. As DNA, the CDR3 is TGTGCCAGTAGTATAGATGGAGCGGGAATGGGTACAGATACGCAGTATTTT.

This clone was seen only a few times. This chain joins TRBV4-2 and TRBJ1-6; tentatively, D is TRBD1 (6 bases). CDR1 is LGHNA and CDR2 is YNFKEQ in the germline V gene. Trimming pared 0 bases from V and 5 bases from J, leaving 11 bases between. This CDR3 spans 16 amino acids. The CDR3 here is CASSQDLRTDNSPLHF. CDR3 DNA: TGTGCCAGCAGCCAAGATTTAAGGACAGATAATTCACCCCTCCACTTT.

Here the CDR3 DNA reads TGTGCCAGCAGCTTTCCCCAGGGGGCGACTGAAGCTTTCTTT. It specifies CASSFPQGATEAFF. The V and J genes are TRBV7-8 and TRBJ1-1; 8 bases match TRBD1. The CDR3 is 14 residues long. Unmatched junction bases numbered 5, after V lost 3 bases and J lost 5 bases. The germline V gene encodes CDR1 SGHVS and CDR2 FQNEAQ.

This clone has only one observation. V usage is TRBV19 and J usage is TRBJ2-7, with D perhaps TRBD1 (6 bases). Germline values: CDR1 LNHDA, CDR2 SQIVND (reference sequence). Trimming left V 5 bases short and J 3 bases short, with 14 bases between. This CDR3 is built from 14 residues. CDR3 protein: CASSARGAVYEQYF. Here the CDR3 DNA reads TGTGCCAGTAGTGCCAGGGGCGCCGTCTACGAGCAGTACTTC. Variable domain in full (rest from reference TRBV19 and TRBJ2-7): DGGITQSPKYLFRKEGQNVTLSCEQNLNHDAMYWYRQDPGQGLRLIYYSQIVNDFQKGDIAEGYSVSREKKESFPLTVTSAQKNPTAFYLCASSARGAVYEQYFGPGTRLTVT.

The chain links TRBV3-1 (or the pseudogene TRBV3-2) to TRBJ2-1; 8 nucleotides agree with TRBD2. The junction had 12 bases not matched to a gene; V was cut back by 4 bases and J by 7 bases. The length of the CDR3 is 16 residues. Germline assignment: CDR1 LGHDT and CDR2 YNNKEL (reference sequence). The CDR3 is CASSLAGSGSLNEQFF. The CDR3 DNA sequence: TGTGCCAGCAGCCTTGCGGGGAGCGGGAGTTTAAATGAGCAGTTCTTC.

This chain links TRBV30 with TRBJ2-5; 7 nucleotides match TRBD1. V dropped 3 bases and J dropped 5; count of bases not matched to a gene: 3. The germline V gene encodes CDR1 GTSNPN and CDR2 SVGIG (reference sequence). The CDR3 covers 12 residues. Here the CDR3 reads CAWSPQGETQYF. The CDR3 bases are TGTGCCTGGAGCCCACAGGGGGAGACCCAGTACTTC.

This chain connects TRBV5-5 to TRBJ2-2; D ambiguous. Trimming shortened V by 3 bases and J by 4 bases, and 7 bases separated the two germline ends. The CDR3 is 13 amino acids. The germline V gene has CDR1 SGHKS and CDR2 YYEKEE (reference sequence). CDR3 sequence: CASSSYSTGELFF. CDR3 nucleotide sequence: TGTGCCAGCAGCTCTTACAGCACCGGGGAGCTGTTTTTT. The full variable domain, with the rest looked up from reference TRBV5-5 and TRBJ2-2, is DAGVTQSPTHLIKTRGQQVTLRCSPISGHKSVSWYQQVLGQGPQFIFQYYEKEERGRGNFPDRFSARQFPNYSSELNVNALLLGDSALYLCASSSYSTGELFFGEGSRLTVL.

The J gene is TRBJ2-5, the V gene TRBV5-1, with 9 bases identical to TRBD2. Losses at the gene ends were 4 bases for V and 3 bases for J; bases not matched to a gene: 13. There are 17 residues in the CDR3. Germline V gene data show CDR1 as SGHRS and CDR2 as YFSETQ. For the CDR3, the DNA is TGCGCCAGCAGCCCGCTAACTAGCGGGTTGGCAAAAGAGACCCAGTACTTC. Translation: CASSPLTSGLAKETQYF.

This chain joins TRBV5-4 and TRBJ1-2, with 7 bases matching TRBD1. J was trimmed by 7 bases and V by 0 bases; bases with no gene match: 9. The CDR3 spans 15 residues. CDR1 and CDR2 (germline): SGHNT, YYREEE (reference sequence). The CDR3 loop reads CASSLGQGVVGGYTF. CDR3 bases: TGTGCCAGCAGCTTGGGGCAGGGGGTAGTCGGTGGCTACACCTTC.

The chain links TRBV24-1 to TRBJ1-1; D remains unclear. The CDR3 is made up of 16 amino acids. In germline, CDR1 is KGHDR, CDR2 SFDVKD. With 4 bases removed from V and 0 bases from J, the gap between germline ends came to 14 bases. In DNA form, the CDR3 reads TGTGCCACCAGTGACCCTCACCGTGGAGTGAACACTGAAGCTTTCTTT. Protein product: CATSDPHRGVNTEAFF.

The chain recombines TRBV4-2 with TRBJ2-1; 7 bases align to TRBD1. This CDR3 region has 13 residues. The V segment lost 2 bases and the J segment 6 bases; nucleotides outside the gene matches: 1. Germline loops: CDR1 LGHNA, CDR2 YNFKEQ. The CDR3 spells CASSQKGANEQFF. CDR3 in DNA: TGTGCCAGCAGCCAAAAGGGGGCCAATGAGCAGTTCTTC.

The genes are TRBV11-2 and TRBJ2-5, with TRBD1 matching over 8 bases. Germline CDR1 reads SGHAT; CDR2 reads FQNNGV. The junction had 3 bases not matched to a gene; V was cut back by 4 bases and J by 8 bases. The CDR3 totals 12 residues. CDR3 amino acids: CASSSDRDTQYF. In DNA, the CDR3 is TGTGCCAGCAGCTCGGACAGGGACACCCAGTACTTC.